This T cell receptor beta chain stems from a study of T cell responses to AZD1222 COVID-19 vaccine. In the study overall: Second-dose timings of about 4 or about 12 weeks were pooled. Study-wide points: Seropositive at baseline were only a handful of AZD1222 recipients.

The ends lost 3 bases at V and 6 bases at J; junction bases unmatched: 13. The CDR3 extends over 16 amino acids. Germline V lookup: CDR1 MNHNS, CDR2 SASEGT. Note on this clone: As yet, its antigen is unknown.

The protocol was immunoSEQ multiplex PCR, while the TCRdb copy is restricted to in-frame clones and leaves out a portion. The table includes roughly 100,000 clones, roughly 88% detected once. The material was peripheral blood, obtained on day 0 of AZD1222 vaccination. This chain links TRBV6-1 with TRBJ1-2, with TRBD1 identical over 7 bases. The receptor was derived from an adult in good health. CDR3 sequence (DNA): TGTGCCAGCAGTGACCCTGACACGACAGGGATGAATGGCTACACCTTC. This translates into CASSDPDTTGMNGYTF.